The 29 T cell receptor beta chains listed next were all sequenced from one sample in a study of cytomegalovirus exposure and HLA in healthy donors. Both 60 Vbeta primers and 13 Jbeta primers went into the PCR. The protocol was immunoSEQ multiplex PCR, while the TCRdb copy is restricted to in-frame clones and leaves out a portion. The sample has 140,000 or so clones, approximately 74% seen once. The sequenced material came from PBMCs. The receptors originated from a man aged 18 to 35 in good health and CMV-seropositive.

The chain couples TRBV6-5 to TRBJ2-7, with unresolved D. The germline CDR1 and CDR2 sequences are MNHEY and SVGAGI. This CDR3 has 13 amino acids. Trimming shortened V by 0 bases and J by 8 bases, and 11 bases separated the two germline ends. The CDR3 nucleotides are TGTGCCAGCAGTTACTCCACCCAGCGTCAGCAGTACTTC. It codes for CASSYSTQRQQYF.

This chain connects TRBV4-1 to TRBJ1-3, with no clear D. The germline V gene has CDR1 MGHRA and CDR2 YSYEKL. The CDR3 is 16 residues long. Deletions cut 5 bases from V and 4 bases from J, with 18 bases between. The CDR3 DNA reads TGCGCCAGCAGCGTTTTGGGAGAGGGAGGAGGAAACACCATATATTTT. Its protein product is CASSVLGEGGGNTIYF.

The chain uses TRBV2 and TRBJ1-5; D remains ambiguous. V was cut by 7 bases and J by 0 bases, with 13 bases left in between. Germline CDR1 is SNHLY and CDR2 is FYNNEI. This CDR3 is 15 amino acids long. The CDR3, as DNA: TGTGCCAGCACCTGGCTGATCGATAGCAATCAGCCCCAGCATTTT. Translating it yields CASTWLIDSNQPQHF.

This clone turned up a few times. The chain uses TRBV4-1 and TRBJ2-5; TRBD2 matches 9 bases. CDR1 and CDR2 from the germline V gene are MGHRA and YSYEKL. The V gene end was trimmed by 8 bases and the J gene end by 5 bases; junction bases not matched to a gene: 6. CDR3 size: 13 residues. CDR3 region: CASARLAEETQYF. The DNA of the CDR3 is TGCGCCAGCGCCCGACTAGCGGAGGAGACCCAGTACTTC.

V usage is TRBV4-3 and J usage is TRBJ2-1, with 9 bases matching TRBD1. From germline, CDR1 is LGHNA and CDR2 YSLEER. J gave up 9 bases and V 4 bases, and 10 bases lay outside the gene matches. The CDR3 has 15 amino acids. The CDR3, as DNA: TGCGCCAGCAGCCGCACCGCCGGGACAGGGATTGAGCAGTTCTTC. Its translation: CASSRTAGTGIEQFF.

The chain is built from TRBV28 and TRBJ1-2; the D is unclear. CDR3 length: 12 amino acids. Trimming took off 8 bases at V and 8 bases at J, with 15 bases between the two ends. Germline V lookup: CDR1 MDHEN, CDR2 SYDVKM. The CDR3 protein is CASSGLGKGYTF. The CDR3 DNA follows: TGTGCCAGCTCGGGGTTAGGGAAGGGCTACACCTTC.

The chain carries TRBV5-1 and TRBJ2-7, with D perhaps matching TRBD2 (6 bases). The CDR3 loop spans 15 amino acids. Deletions cut 2 bases from V and 0 bases from J, with 12 bases between. Germline CDR1 reads SGHRS; CDR2 reads YFSETQ. CDR3 amino acids: CASSFGSGVSYEQYF. In DNA form, the CDR3 reads TGCGCCAGCAGCTTTGGATCGGGAGTCTCCTACGAGCAGTACTTC. Full variable domain (remainder filled in from reference TRBV5-1 and TRBJ2-7): KAGVTQTPRYLIKTRGQQVTLSCSPISGHRSVSWYQQTPGQGLQFLFEYFSETQRNKGNFPGRFSGRQFSNSRSEMNVSTLELGDSALYLCASSFGSGVSYEQYFGPGTRLTVT.

The J gene is TRBJ2-3, the V gene TRBV9; D ambiguous. V shed 3 bases and J shed 4 bases, with 9 bases lying between them. The CDR3 consists of 13 residues. Germline assignment: CDR1 SGDLS and CDR2 YYNGEE. Here the CDR3 reads CASSEARADTQYF. As DNA, the CDR3 is TGTGCCAGCAGCGAGGCCCGGGCAGATACGCAGTATTTT.

V gene TRBV27 combines with J gene TRBJ1-6, with a weak D call TRBD1 (6 bases). Trimming removed 5 bases at V and 7 bases at J, with 15 bases between. Germline loops: CDR1 MNHEY, CDR2 SMNVEV (reference sequence). The CDR3 is 15 residues long. The chain's CDR3 is CASSPHQGPNSPLHF. CDR3 DNA sequence: TGTGCCAGCAGTCCCCACCAGGGGCCGAATTCACCCCTCCACTTT.

The chain combines TRBV19 with TRBJ2-1; 7 positions agree with TRBD2. The CDR3 is made up of 18 amino acids. Germline values: CDR1 LNHDA, CDR2 SQIVND (reference sequence). Trimming took 5 bases from V and 0 from J; bases not matched to a gene: 13. DNA of the CDR3: TGTGCCAGTAGTGCCATCCGACTAGCTCCAAGCTCCTACAATGAGCAGTTCTTC. It specifies CASSAIRLAPSSYNEQFF. Using reference TRBV19 and TRBJ2-1 for the parts outside the CDR3, the full variable domain is DGGITQSPKYLFRKEGQNVTLSCEQNLNHDAMYWYRQDPGQGLRLIYYSQIVNDFQKGDIAEGYSVSREKKESFPLTVTSAQKNPTAFYLCASSAIRLAPSSYNEQFFGPGTRLTVL.

V gene TRBV29-1 combines with J gene TRBJ1-6; D gene ambiguous. Germline V CDR1 and CDR2: SQVTM, ANQGSEA. The CDR3 sequence is 13 residues long. CDR3 in amino acids: CSITSSYNSPLHF. CDR3 in DNA: TGCAGTATCACGAGCTCCTATAATTCACCCCTCCACTTT. Filled out from reference TRBV29-1 and TRBJ1-6, the complete variable domain reads SAVISQKPSRDICQRGTSLTIQCQVDSQVTMMFWYRQQPGQSLTLIATANQGSEATYESGFVIDKFPISRPNLTFSTLTVSNMSPEDSSIYLCSITSSYNSPLHFGNGTRLTVT.

The sample holds one count of this clone. The V call is TRBV6-1, the J call TRBJ2-3, with 9 positions matching TRBD1. CDR1 and CDR2 from the germline V gene are MNHNS and SASEGT. The CDR3 length is 16 residues. V lost 4 bases, J lost 4 bases, and 9 bases stayed unmatched. In DNA form, the CDR3 reads TGTGCCAGCAGTGGAGCTATCCGACAGGGGGCAGATACGCAGTATTTT. This encodes CASSGAIRQGADTQYF.

This chain connects TRBV27 to TRBJ1-1; D gene unclear. Trimming stripped 7 bases from V and 1 base from J, with 16 bases between. This CDR3 is 15 amino acids long. The germline gives CDR1 MNHEY, CDR2 SMNVEV (reference sequence). This CDR3 is CASTLTIGGNTEAFF. Written as DNA, the CDR3 is TGTGCCAGCACCCTTACGATAGGAGGGAACACTGAAGCTTTCTTT.

The V and J genes are TRBV4-1 and TRBJ2-3, with D maybe TRBD1 (6 bases). Germline loops: CDR1 MGHRA, CDR2 YSYEKL. V lost 4 bases and J 0 bases, leaving 11 bases between the germline ends. The CDR3 spans 15 residues. The CDR3 protein is CASSRGQKSTDTQYF. CDR3 nucleotides: TGCGCCAGCAGCCGTGGACAGAAAAGCACAGATACGCAGTATTTT.

The chain employs TRBV15 and TRBJ2-7; D is possibly TRBD2 (6 bases). The V gene lost 1 base and the J gene lost 5 bases, with 15 bases spanning the gap. Germline V gene data show CDR1 as LNHNV and CDR2 as YYDKDF (reference sequence). CDR3 size: 15 residues. The CDR3 sequence: CATSRGGGEVDEQYF. CDR3 DNA sequence: TGTGCCACCAGCAGAGGCGGAGGGGAAGTCGACGAGCAGTACTTC.

The chain couples TRBV4-2 to TRBJ2-6; TRBD1 aligns across 7 bases. The V gene end was trimmed by 3 bases and the J gene end by 3 bases; junction bases not matched to a gene: 5. The CDR3 totals 16 residues. Looked up from germline, CDR1 is LGHNA and CDR2 is YNFKEQ. The CDR3 coding sequence is TGTGCCAGCAGCCACGAGAGGGGGCTTGGGGCCAACGTCCTGACTTTC. This translates into CASSHERGLGANVLTF.

The chain joins TRBV19 to TRBJ2-5; TRBD2 agrees at 7 bases. Germline CDR1 and CDR2: LNHDA and SQIVND (reference sequence). CDR3 length equals 13 residues. V lost 7 bases to trimming and J lost 7 bases; unmatched junction nucleotides: 9. The DNA for the CDR3 is TGTGCCAGTAAGATAGGCGGGGGACGGACCCAGTACTTC. Translating it yields CASKIGGGRTQYF.

The rearrangement links TRBV19 to TRBJ1-2; unclear D gene. CDR3 length: 13 residues. V lost 3 bases, J lost 4 bases, and 9 bases lay in between. Germline V lookup: CDR1 LNHDA, CDR2 SQIVND (reference sequence). CDR3 sequence (DNA): TGTGCCAGTAGTATGGTGGGCCCCTATGGCTACACCTTC. It codes for CASSMVGPYGYTF.

This clone has only one observation. This chain connects TRBV15 to TRBJ2-2, with D possibly matching TRBD2 (6 bases). V gave up 11 bases and J gave up 2 bases, with 24 bases separating them. The CDR3 length is 17 residues. Germline assignment: CDR1 LNHNV and CDR2 YYDKDF (reference sequence). CDR3 bases: TGTGCCGCTTCCTCACTGGGGCTAGCGCTAAACACCGGGGAGCTGTTTTTT. Translated, it gives CAASSLGLALNTGELFF.

This clone has a handful of counts. This chain links TRBV12-5 with TRBJ2-3; no definite D call. CDR3 size: 13 residues. Trimming took off 4 bases at V and 0 bases at J, with 5 bases between the two ends. Germline CDR1 is LGHNT and CDR2 is FRNRAP. CDR3 in amino acids: CASGSSSTDTQYF. Here the CDR3 DNA reads TGTGCTAGTGGTTCGTCTAGCACAGATACGCAGTATTTT.

The chain has TRBV5-4 and TRBJ1-2; no firm D call. The CDR3 is 14 residues long. Germline CDR1 and CDR2: SGHNT and YYREEE (reference sequence). Trimming took 0 bases from V and 0 from J, leaving 6 bases between them. The CDR3 here is CASSLDRANYGYTF. The CDR3 bases are TGTGCCAGCAGCTTGGACAGAGCTAACTATGGCTACACCTTC. The full variable domain, rest sourced from reference TRBV5-4 and TRBJ1-2, is ETGVTQSPTHLIKTRGQQVTLRCSSQSGHNTVSWYQQALGQGPQFIFQYYREEENGRGNFPPRFSGLQFPNYSSELNVNALELDDSALYLCASSLDRANYGYTFGSGTRLTVV.

The chain uses TRBV7-9 and TRBJ2-3, with 9 bases lining up with TRBD1. CDR1 is SEHNR and CDR2 is FQNEAQ in the germline V gene (reference sequence). Losses at the gene ends were 5 bases for V and 2 bases for J; bases not matched to a gene: 8. The CDR3 extends over 16 amino acids. The DNA of the CDR3 is TGTGCCAGCAGCACGGGAGACAGGGGGGACACAGATACGCAGTATTTT. This gives the protein CASSTGDRGDTDTQYF.

The CDR3 region has the DNA TGTGCCAGTAGTATAGTCTTAGGGCTAGCGAATGAGCAGTTCTTC. Its translation is CASSIVLGLANEQFF. This chain links TRBV19 with TRBJ2-1, with D perhaps matching TRBD2 (6 bases). Trimming left V 1 base short and J 7 bases short, with 14 bases between. Germline CDR1 and CDR2: LNHDA and SQIVND (reference sequence). This CDR3 contains 15 residues.

This chain connects TRBV28 to TRBJ1-2; TRBD1 matches 9 bases. Germline V gives CDR1 MDHEN, CDR2 SYDVKM. CDR3 size: 15 residues. After removal of 5 bases from V and 5 bases from J, the junction contained 9 bases not matched to a gene. The CDR3 region has the DNA TGTGCCAGCAGTAGTCCGGGACAGGGTGGATATGGCTACACCTTC. It is translated as CASSSPGQGGYGYTF.

The V and J genes are TRBV6-5 and TRBJ2-7, with TRBD2 as a possible D gene (6 bases). CDR3 length: 15 residues. From germline, CDR1 is MNHEY and CDR2 SVGAGI. V lost 0 bases to trimming and J lost 1 base, with 10 bases between them. CDR3 nucleotides: TGTGCCAGCAGTTACTCCGGGACTGGGTCCTACGAGCAGTACTTC. It codes for CASSYSGTGSYEQYF.

The V call is TRBV7-3, the J call TRBJ2-1; 7 bases map to TRBD2. CDR1 and CDR2 from the germline V gene are SGHTA and FQGTGA. With 2 bases clipped from V and 4 bases from J, the junction kept 5 bases outside the gene matches. The CDR3 covers 15 residues. The CDR3 DNA follows: TGTGCCAGCAGCTTAGGCGCTAGCGGTTACAATGAGCAGTTCTTC. Translation: CASSLGASGYNEQFF.

This chain links TRBV18 with TRBJ2-5; tentative D call: TRBD1 (5 bases). Germline CDR1 KGHSH, CDR2 LQKENI. The V end was cut by 4 bases, the J end by 1 base, with 7 bases between. The CDR3 length is 13 residues. CDR3 nucleotide sequence: TGTGCCAGCTCACTCGACAGCCAAGAGACCCAGTACTTC. This gives the protein CASSLDSQETQYF.

This clone was seen only a few times. The rearrangement links TRBV5-1 to TRBJ1-1; possible D gene TRBD1, 5 bases. The CDR3 has 14 residues. Trimming removed 4 bases from V and 1 base from J, with 11 bases in between. In germline, CDR1 is SGHRS, CDR2 YFSETQ. DNA of the CDR3: TGCGCCAGCAGCCTCAGGGTCGGGAACACTGAAGCTTTCTTT. It yields the protein CASSLRVGNTEAFF.

This clone was observed once. The V call is TRBV7-2, the J call TRBJ2-3; 8 nucleotides agree with TRBD1. CDR1 is SGHTA, CDR2 FQGNSA, per germline. CDR3 length: 17 residues. The J segment lost 2 bases and the V segment lost 4 bases, leaving 11 bases of the junction unmatched. The CDR3 spells CASSSRAPGGFTDTQYF. The CDR3 coding sequence is TGTGCCAGCAGCTCCAGAGCGCCAGGGGGCTTCACAGATACGCAGTATTTT.